This T cell receptor beta chain was sequenced during a study of patients and donors after allogeneic stem cell transplantation. TCRdb reanalysed the RT-PCR reads using MiXCR and keeps one entry per CDR3 protein. This table has roughly 180,000 distinct CDR3 sequences, 35% to 50% appearing once. J lost 1 base, V lost 7 bases, and 6 bases had no gene match. CDR3 length equals 14 residues. The chain couples TRBV12-3 or TRBV12-4 to TRBJ2-5; 7 bases fit TRBD2. The sequencing sample was made of blood, either unsorted or a sorted T cell fraction (not recorded which). The receptor was derived from a human donor who was either an allogeneic HSCT recipient or a stem cell or donor lymphocyte infusion donor (not recorded which). It is not recorded whose cells these are; they may come from a transplant donor. Here the CDR3 DNA reads TGTGCCAGCACCCTGGGAGGGGTCCAAGAGACCCAGTACTTC. Translating it yields CASTLGGVQETQYF.